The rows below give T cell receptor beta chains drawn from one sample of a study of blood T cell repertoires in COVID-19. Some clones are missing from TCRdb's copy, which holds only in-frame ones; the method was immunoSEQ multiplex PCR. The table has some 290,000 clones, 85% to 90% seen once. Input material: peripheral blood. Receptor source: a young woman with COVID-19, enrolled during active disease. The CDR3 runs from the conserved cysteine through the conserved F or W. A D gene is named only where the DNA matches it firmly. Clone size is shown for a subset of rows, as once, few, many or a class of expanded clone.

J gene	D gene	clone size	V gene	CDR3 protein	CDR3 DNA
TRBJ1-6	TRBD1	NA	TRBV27	CASRDRTGWAPLHF	TGTGCCAGCAGGGACCGGACAGGGTGGGCGCCCCTCCACTTT
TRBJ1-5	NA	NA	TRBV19	CASSEWGLPGEPQHF	TGTGCCAGTAGTGAGTGGGGCTTACCGGGGGAGCCCCAGCATTTT
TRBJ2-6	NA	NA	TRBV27	CASSSLGGPPGANVLTF	TGTGCCAGCAGTTCCCTGGGGGGGCCGCCTGGGGCCAACGTCCTGACTTTC
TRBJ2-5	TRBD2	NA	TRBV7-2	CASSSMGSGMLKETQYF	TGTGCCAGCAGCTCGATGGGTAGCGGGATGTTAAAAGAGACCCAGTACTTC
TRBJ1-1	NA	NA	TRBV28	CASSLGRAGNTEAFF	TGTGCCAGCAGTTTAGGGCGGGCGGGGAACACTGAAGCTTTCTTT
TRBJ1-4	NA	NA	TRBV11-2	CASSLGYGGGQNEKLFF	TGTGCCAGCAGCTTAGGGTACGGCGGGGGCCAAAATGAAAAACTGTTTTTT
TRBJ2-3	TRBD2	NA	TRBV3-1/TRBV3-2	CASSHLGTSGSTDTQYF	TGTGCCAGCAGCCATCTCGGGACTAGCGGTAGCACAGATACGCAGTATTTT
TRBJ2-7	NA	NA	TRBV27	CASSLSGQGDEQYF	TGTGCCAGCAGTTTATCCGGGCAGGGCGACGAGCAGTACTTC
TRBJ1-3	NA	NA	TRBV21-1	CASSKGAGAGSGNTIYF	TGTGCCAGCAGCAAAGGAGCAGGGGCTGGTTCGGGAAACACCATATATTTT
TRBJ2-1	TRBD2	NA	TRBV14	CASSPTSGGANEQFF	TGTGCCAGCAGCCCTACTAGCGGGGGGGCAAATGAGCAGTTCTTC
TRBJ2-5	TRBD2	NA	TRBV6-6	CASSPGTHFGGADETQYF	TGTGCCAGCAGTCCCGGGACGCACTTCGGGGGGGCGGACGAGACCCAGTACTTC
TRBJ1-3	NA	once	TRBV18	CASSPAGAGNTIYF	TGTGCCAGCTCACCCGCGGGGGCTGGAAACACCATATATTTT
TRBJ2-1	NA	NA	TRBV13	CASSSPSSNEQFF	TGTGCCAGCAGCTCCCCCAGTTCGAATGAGCAGTTCTTC
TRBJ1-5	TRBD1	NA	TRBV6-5	CASSPDRGSNQPQHF	TGTGCCAGCAGCCCCGACAGGGGGAGCAATCAGCCCCAGCATTTT
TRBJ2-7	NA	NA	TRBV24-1	CATSDFWDTPNEQYF	TGTGCCACCAGTGATTTTTGGGACACCCCTAACGAGCAGTACTTC
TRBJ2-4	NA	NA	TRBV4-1	CASSQDSGVFEAKNIQYF	TGCGCCAGCAGCCAAGATTCGGGGGTTTTTGAAGCCAAAAACATTCAGTACTTC
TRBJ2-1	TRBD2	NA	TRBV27	CASRAAGLRYNEQFF	TGTGCCAGCAGGGCAGCGGGGCTTAGATACAATGAGCAGTTCTTC
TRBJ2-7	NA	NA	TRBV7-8	CASSPIGVSYEQYF	TGTGCCAGCAGCCCCATTGGAGTATCCTACGAGCAGTACTTC
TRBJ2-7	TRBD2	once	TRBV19	CASSPWGGSYEQYF	TGTGCCAGTAGTCCCTGGGGAGGGTCCTACGAGCAGTACTTC
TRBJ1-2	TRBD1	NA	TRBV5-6	CASSGQGSYGYTF	TGTGCCAGCAGCGGACAGGGAAGCTATGGCTACACCTTC
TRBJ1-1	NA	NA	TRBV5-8	CASSWGAGNTEAFF	TGTGCCAGCAGCTGGGGAGCAGGGAACACTGAAGCTTTCTTT
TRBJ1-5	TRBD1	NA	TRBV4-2	CASSQGGTGLNQPQHF	TGTGCCAGCAGCCAGGGTGGGACAGGGCTCAATCAGCCCCAGCATTTT
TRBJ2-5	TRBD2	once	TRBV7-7	CASSWGGGFGETQYF	TGTGCCAGCAGCTGGGGGGGAGGATTCGGGGAGACCCAGTACTTC
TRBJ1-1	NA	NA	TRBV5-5	CASSFLMGANFEAFF	TGTGCCAGCAGCTTTTTGATGGGGGCGAACTTTGAAGCTTTCTTT
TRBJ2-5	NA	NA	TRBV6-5	CASSSGLKETQYF	TGTGCCAGCAGCTCAGGACTGAAAGAGACCCAGTACTTC
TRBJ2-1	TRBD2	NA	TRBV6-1	CASSEETSGVHNEQFF	TGTGCCAGCAGTGAAGAGACTAGCGGAGTCCACAATGAGCAGTTCTTC
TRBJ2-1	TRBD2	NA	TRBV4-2	CASSQEAGTSRSNEQFF	TGTGCCAGCAGCCAAGAGGCCGGGACTAGCAGGTCAAATGAGCAGTTCTTC
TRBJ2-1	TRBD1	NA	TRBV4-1	CASSQAPGGTYNEQFF	TGCGCCAGCAGCCAAGCCCCAGGGGGCACCTACAATGAGCAGTTCTTC
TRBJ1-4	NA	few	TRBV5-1	CASSFSGPHEKLFF	TGCGCCAGCAGCTTCTCAGGGCCTCATGAAAAACTGTTTTTT
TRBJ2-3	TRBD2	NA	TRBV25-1	CASSEGGGLSTDTQYF	TGTGCCAGCAGTGAGGGCGGGGGGCTGAGCACAGATACGCAGTATTTT